This T cell receptor beta chain appears in the sequencing data of a study of T cells in Graves' hyperthyroidism and ophthalmopathy. In germline, CDR1 is LNHDA, CDR2 SQIVND (reference sequence). The CDR3 has 15 amino acids. V was trimmed by 0 bases and J by 7 bases, leaving 15 bases between them. From RNA transcripts, TCR beta CDR3 regions were amplified. With the HTBI primer set, the TCR CDR3 went through a first round of RT-PCR. Each CDR3 protein is one row after TCRdb ran MiXCR on the multiplex PCR reads. The repertoire holds about 760,000 distinct CDR3 sequences, over 35% seen once, with roughly 30% in the top ten.

The specimen was blood. This TCR was sampled from a woman between 35 and 50 years old with Graves' hyperthyroidism. The chain carries TRBV19 and TRBJ1-1; maybe TRBD1 (5 bases). CDR3 DNA: TGTGCCAGTAGTATAGATCAACGGGACGCGAGTGAAGCTTTCTTT. Translating gives CASSIDQRDASEAFF. The variable domain in full, completed from reference TRBV19 and TRBJ1-1, reads DGGITQSPKYLFRKEGQNVTLSCEQNLNHDAMYWYRQDPGQGLRLIYYSQIVNDFQKGDIAEGYSVSREKKESFPLTVTSAQKNPTAFYLCASSIDQRDASEAFFGQGTRLTVV.